This T cell receptor (beta chain) is drawn from a study of shared clonotypes between healthy human individuals. For the study at large: Donors had three CD4 naive, three CD4 memory, two CD8 naive and one CD8 memory plate apiece.

It was CD45RO-negative cells, positively selected for CCR7, that made up naive CD8 cells, with terminally differentiated effector memory CD45RA+ cells excluded. Sequenced by immunoSEQ multiplex PCR; TCRdb stores in-frame clones only, minus some. The sample holds about 2.1 million clones, 93% seen once. The V gene lost 0 bases and the J gene lost 8 bases, with 17 bases spanning the gap. Per the germline V gene, CDR1 is MNHEY and CDR2 is SMNVEV (reference sequence). This CDR3 is built from 15 residues. The source is a man between 18 and 35 years old in good health. Some clones in this sample may be carry-over from other donors' samples. Sequenced: naive CD8+ T cells from PBMCs. The chain carries TRBV27 and TRBJ2-7; D not resolved. In DNA form, the CDR3 reads TGTGCCAGCAGTTTATCGAAGGCGGCACCGAACCAGCAGTACTTC. Translating it yields CASSLSKAAPNQQYF.